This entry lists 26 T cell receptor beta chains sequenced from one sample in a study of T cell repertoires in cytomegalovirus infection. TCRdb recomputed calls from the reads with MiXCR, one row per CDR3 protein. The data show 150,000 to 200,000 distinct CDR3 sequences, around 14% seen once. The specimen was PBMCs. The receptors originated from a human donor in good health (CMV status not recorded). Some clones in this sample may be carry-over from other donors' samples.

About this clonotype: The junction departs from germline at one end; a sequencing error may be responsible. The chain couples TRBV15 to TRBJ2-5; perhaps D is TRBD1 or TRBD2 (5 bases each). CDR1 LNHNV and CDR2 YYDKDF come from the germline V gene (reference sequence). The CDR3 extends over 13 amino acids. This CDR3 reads CATSRVSGPPGPF. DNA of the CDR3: TGTGCCACCAGCAGAGTCTCGGGGCCACCGGGGCCCTTC.

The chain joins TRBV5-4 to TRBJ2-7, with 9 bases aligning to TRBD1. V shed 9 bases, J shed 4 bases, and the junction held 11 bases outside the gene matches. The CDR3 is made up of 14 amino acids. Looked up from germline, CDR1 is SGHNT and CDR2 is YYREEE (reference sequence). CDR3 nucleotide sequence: TGTGCCACACAAGACAGGGGGGGTGGGTACGAGCAGTACTTC. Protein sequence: CATQDRGGGYEQYF.

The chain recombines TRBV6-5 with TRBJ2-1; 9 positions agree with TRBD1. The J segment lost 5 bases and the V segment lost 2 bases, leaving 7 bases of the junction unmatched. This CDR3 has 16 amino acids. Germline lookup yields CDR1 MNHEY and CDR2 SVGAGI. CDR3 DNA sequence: TGTGCCAGCAGTTACGATGCGGGACAGGGTCACAATGAGCAGTTCTTC. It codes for CASSYDAGQGHNEQFF.

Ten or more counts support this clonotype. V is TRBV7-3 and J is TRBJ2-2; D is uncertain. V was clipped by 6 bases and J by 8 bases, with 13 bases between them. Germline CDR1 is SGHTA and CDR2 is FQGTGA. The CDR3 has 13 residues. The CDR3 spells CASSPTPLGELFF. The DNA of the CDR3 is TGTGCCAGCAGTCCGACCCCTCTAGGGGAGCTGTTTTTT.

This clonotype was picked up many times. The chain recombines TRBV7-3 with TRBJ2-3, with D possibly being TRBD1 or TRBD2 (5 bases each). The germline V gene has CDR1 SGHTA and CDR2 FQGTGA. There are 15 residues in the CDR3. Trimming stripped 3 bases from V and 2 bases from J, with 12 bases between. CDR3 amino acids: CASSLGPHNTDTQYF. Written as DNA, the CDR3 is TGTGCCAGCAGCTTGGGACCGCATAACACAGATACGCAGTATTTT. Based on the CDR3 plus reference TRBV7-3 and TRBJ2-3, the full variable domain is GAGVSQTPSNKVTEKGKYVELRCDPISGHTALYWYRQSLGQGPEFLIYFQGTGAADDSGLPNDRFFAVRPEGSVSTLKIQRTERGDSAVYLCASSLGPHNTDTQYFGPGTRLTVL.

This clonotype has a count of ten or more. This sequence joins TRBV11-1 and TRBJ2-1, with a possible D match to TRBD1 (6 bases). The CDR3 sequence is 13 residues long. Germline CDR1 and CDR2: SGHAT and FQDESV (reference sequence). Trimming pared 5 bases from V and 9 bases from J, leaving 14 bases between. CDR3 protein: CASSTRQVSEQFF. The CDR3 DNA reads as TGTGCCAGCAGCACTCGACAGGTCAGTGAGCAGTTCTTC.

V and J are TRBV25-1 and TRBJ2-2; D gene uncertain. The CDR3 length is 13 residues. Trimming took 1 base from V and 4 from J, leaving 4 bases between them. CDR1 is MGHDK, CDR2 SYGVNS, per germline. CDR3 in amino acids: CASSESVTGELFF. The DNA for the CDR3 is TGTGCCAGCAGTGAATCGGTCACCGGGGAGCTGTTTTTT.

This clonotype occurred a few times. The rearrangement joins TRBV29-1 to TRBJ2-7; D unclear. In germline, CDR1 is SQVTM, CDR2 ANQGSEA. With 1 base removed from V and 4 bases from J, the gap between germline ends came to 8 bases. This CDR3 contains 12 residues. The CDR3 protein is CSVEVEEYEQYF. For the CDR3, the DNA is TGCAGCGTTGAAGTCGAGGAATACGAGCAGTACTTC.

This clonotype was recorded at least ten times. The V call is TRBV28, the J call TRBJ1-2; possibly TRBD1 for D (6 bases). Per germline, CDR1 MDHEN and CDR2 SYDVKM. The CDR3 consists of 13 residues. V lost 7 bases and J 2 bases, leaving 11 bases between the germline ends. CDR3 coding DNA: TGTGCCAGCATTTCCGACAGGAACTATGGCTACACCTTC. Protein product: CASISDRNYGYTF.

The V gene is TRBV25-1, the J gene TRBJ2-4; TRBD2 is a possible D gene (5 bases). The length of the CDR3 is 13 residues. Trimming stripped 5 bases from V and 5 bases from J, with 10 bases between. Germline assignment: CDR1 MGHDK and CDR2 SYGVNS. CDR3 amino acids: CASSRGLQNIQYF. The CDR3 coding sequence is TGTGCCAGCAGTCGGGGTCTTCAAAACATTCAGTACTTC.

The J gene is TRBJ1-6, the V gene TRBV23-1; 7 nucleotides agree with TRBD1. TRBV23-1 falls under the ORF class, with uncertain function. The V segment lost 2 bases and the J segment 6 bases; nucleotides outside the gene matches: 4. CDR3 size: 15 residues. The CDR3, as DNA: TGCGCCAGCAGTCAAAAGACAGGGCCTAATTCACCCCTCCACTTT. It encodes CASSQKTGPNSPLHF.

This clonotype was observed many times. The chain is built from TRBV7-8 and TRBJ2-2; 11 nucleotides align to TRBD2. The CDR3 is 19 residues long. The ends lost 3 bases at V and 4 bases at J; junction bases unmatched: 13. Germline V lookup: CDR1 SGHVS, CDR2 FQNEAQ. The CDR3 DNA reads TGTGCCAGCAGCTTTCAGATAGCGGGAGGGCCGTGGGGCACCGGGGAGCTGTTTTTT. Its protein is CASSFQIAGGPWGTGELFF.

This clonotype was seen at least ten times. The CDR3 DNA is TGTGCCAGCAGCTTAAGGGGGGTCAATTCACCCCTCCACTTT. Translated: CASSLRGVNSPLHF. The chain links TRBV7-3 to TRBJ1-6; weak D call: TRBD1 (5 bases). With 1 base removed from V and 7 bases from J, the gap between germline ends came to 8 bases. This CDR3 contains 14 residues. Looked up from germline, CDR1 is SGHTA and CDR2 is FQGTGA.

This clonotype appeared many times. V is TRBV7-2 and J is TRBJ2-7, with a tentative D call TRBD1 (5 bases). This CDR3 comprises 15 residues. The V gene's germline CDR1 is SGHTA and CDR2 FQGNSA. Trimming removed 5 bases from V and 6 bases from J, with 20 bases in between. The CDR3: CASSRPGILRGEQYF. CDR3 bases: TGTGCCAGCAGCCGTCCCGGAATTCTAAGGGGCGAGCAGTACTTC.

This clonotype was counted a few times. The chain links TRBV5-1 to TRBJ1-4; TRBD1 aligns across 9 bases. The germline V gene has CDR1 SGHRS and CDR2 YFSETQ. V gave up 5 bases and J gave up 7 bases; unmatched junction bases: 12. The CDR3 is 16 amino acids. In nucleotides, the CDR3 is TGCGCCAGCAGGCCGACGGGACAGGGCGGAAGTGAAAAACTGTTTTTT. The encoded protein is CASRPTGQGGSEKLFF.

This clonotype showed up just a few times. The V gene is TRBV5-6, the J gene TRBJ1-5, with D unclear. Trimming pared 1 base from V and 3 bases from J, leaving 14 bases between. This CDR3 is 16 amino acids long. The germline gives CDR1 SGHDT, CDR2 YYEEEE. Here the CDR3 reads CASSLWSTVHNQPQHF. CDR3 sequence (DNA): TGTGCCAGCAGCTTGTGGTCTACGGTCCACAATCAGCCCCAGCATTTT.

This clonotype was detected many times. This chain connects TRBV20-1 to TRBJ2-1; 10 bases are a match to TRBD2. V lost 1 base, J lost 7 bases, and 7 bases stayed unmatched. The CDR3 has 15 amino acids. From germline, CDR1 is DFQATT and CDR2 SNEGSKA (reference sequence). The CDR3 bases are TGCAGTGCTAGAGTTCAAGCGGGGGGGGTGAATGAGCAGTTCTTC. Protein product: CSARVQAGGVNEQFF.

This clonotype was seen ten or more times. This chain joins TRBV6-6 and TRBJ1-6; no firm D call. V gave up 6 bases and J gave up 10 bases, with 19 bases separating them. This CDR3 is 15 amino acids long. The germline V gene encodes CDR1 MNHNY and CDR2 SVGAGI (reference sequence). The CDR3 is CASSPNGQGKSPLHF. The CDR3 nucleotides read TGTGCCAGCAGCCCAAACGGCCAAGGGAAATCACCCCTCCACTTT.

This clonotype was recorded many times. The CDR3 DNA is TGTGCCAGCAGCCCTAGCACAGATACGCAGTATTTT. As protein: CASSPSTDTQYF. The chain is built from TRBV7-3 and TRBJ2-3; no reliable D call. The V end was cut by 5 bases, the J end by 0 bases, with 3 bases between. Per the germline V gene, CDR1 is SGHTA and CDR2 is FQGTGA. The CDR3 has 12 amino acids. The variable domain in full, completed from reference TRBV7-3 and TRBJ2-3, reads GAGVSQTPSNKVTEKGKYVELRCDPISGHTALYWYRQSLGQGPEFLIYFQGTGAADDSGLPNDRFFAVRPEGSVSTLKIQRTERGDSAVYLCASSPSTDTQYFGPGTRLTVL.

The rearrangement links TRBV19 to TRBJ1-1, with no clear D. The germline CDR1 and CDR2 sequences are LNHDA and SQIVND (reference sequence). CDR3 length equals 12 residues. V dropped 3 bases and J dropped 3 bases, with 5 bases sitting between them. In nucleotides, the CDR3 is TGTGCCAGTAGTATCTCCTACACTGAAGCTTTCTTT. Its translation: CASSISYTEAFF.

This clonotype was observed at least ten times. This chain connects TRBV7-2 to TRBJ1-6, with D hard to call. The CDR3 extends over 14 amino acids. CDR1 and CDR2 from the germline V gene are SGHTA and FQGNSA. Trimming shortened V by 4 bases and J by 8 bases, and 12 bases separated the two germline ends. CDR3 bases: TGTGCCAGCAGCTGGCAATGGCCGGATTCACCCCTCCACTTT. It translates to CASSWQWPDSPLHF.

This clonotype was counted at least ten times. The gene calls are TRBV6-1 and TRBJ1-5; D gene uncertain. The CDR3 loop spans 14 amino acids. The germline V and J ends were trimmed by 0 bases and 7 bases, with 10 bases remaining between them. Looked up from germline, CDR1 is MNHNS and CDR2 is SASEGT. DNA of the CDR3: TGTGCCAGCAGTGAAGCGCGAGAAAAACAGCCCCAGCATTTT. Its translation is CASSEAREKQPQHF.

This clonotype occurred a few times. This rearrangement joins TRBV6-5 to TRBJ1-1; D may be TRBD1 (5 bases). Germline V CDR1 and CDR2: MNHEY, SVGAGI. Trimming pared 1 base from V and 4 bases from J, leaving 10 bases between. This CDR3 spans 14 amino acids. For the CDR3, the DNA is TGTGCCAGCAGTTACTGGGGGGATGGCACTGAAGCTTTCTTT. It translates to CASSYWGDGTEAFF.

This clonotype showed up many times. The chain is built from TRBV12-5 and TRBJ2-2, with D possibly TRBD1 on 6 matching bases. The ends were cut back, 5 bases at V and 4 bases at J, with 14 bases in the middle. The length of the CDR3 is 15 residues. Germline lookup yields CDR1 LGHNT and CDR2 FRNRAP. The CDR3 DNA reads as TGTGCTAGTGGTCCCGGACAGCGGAGCACCGGGGAGCTGTTTTTT. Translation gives CASGPGQRSTGELFF.

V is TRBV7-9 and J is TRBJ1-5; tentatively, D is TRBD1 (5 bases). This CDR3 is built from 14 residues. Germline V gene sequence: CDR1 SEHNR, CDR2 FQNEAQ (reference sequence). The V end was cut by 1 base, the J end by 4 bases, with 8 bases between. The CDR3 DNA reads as TGTGCCAGCAGCTTAGATCAGGGAAATCAGCCCCAGCATTTT. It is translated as CASSLDQGNQPQHF. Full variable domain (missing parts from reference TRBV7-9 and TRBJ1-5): DTGVSQNPRHKITKRGQNVTFRCDPISEHNRLYWYRQTLGQGPEFLTYFQNEAQLEKSRLLSDRFSAERPKGSFSTLEIQRTEQGDSAMYLCASSLDQGNQPQHFGDGTRLSIL.

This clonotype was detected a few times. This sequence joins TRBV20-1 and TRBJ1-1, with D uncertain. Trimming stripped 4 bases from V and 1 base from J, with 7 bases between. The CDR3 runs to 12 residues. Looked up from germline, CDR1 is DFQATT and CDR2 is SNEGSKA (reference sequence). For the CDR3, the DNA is TGCAGTGCTATAAGGAGGAACACTGAAGCTTTCTTT. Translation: CSAIRRNTEAFF.